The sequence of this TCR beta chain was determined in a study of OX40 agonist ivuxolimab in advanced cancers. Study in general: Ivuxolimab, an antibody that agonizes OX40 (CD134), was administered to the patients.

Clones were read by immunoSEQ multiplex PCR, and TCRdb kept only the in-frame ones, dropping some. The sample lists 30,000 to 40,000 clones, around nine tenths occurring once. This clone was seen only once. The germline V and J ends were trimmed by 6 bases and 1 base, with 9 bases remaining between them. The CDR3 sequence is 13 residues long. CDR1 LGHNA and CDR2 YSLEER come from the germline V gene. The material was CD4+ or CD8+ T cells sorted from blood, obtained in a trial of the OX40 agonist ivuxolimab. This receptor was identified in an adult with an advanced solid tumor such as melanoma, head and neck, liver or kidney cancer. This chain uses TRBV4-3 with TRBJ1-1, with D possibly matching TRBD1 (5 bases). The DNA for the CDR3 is TGCGCCAGCAGTATAGGGGAGAACACTGAAGCTTTCTTT. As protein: CASSIGENTEAFF.